This T cell receptor (beta chain) was identified during a study of blood T cells in healthy people across ages. The CDR3 length is 12 residues. Trimming pared 5 bases from V and 2 bases from J, leaving 7 bases between. The germline gives CDR1 MDHEN, CDR2 SYDVKM. Many counts were recorded for this clonotype. The authors ran a second PCR of about 7 to 11 cycles using a sample-barcoded 5' primer and a J-beta primer mix. TCRdb re-called the 5' RACE reads with MiXCR, one entry per CDR3 protein. This table has fewer than 750,000 distinct CDR3 sequences, 45% to 60% appearing once. The chain has TRBV28 and TRBJ2-7; D not certain. The clonotype was recovered from a woman older than 75 in good health. What was sequenced was blood. The chain's CDR3 is CASSRRTYEQYF. CDR3 DNA sequence: TGTGCCAGCAGTAGGCGGACCTACGAGCAGTACTTC.